One TCR beta chain is described in this entry. The antigen it binds to is not known. Base qualities were left out, and no much larger clone turns up one base away. TCR CDR3 regions were amplified from genomic DNA by multiplex PCR using the deep immunoSEQ assay. Genomic DNA extracted from each cell subset was distributed evenly over all wells of several immunoSEQ 96-well plates, and each plate served as one replicate. For sorted subsets, each replicate PCR was loaded with about 0.2 ug genomic DNA, equivalent to 30,000 or so T cell genomes. Purified libraries were measured with a Qubit 3.0 fluorometer, size-checked on a Bioanalyzer 2100, and measured again with the KAPA Library Quantification kit. A separate single-read 150-cycle Illumina NextSeq 550 flow cell was used to sequence each immunoSEQ 96-well plate. Turning to the authors' computational methods: The immunoSEQ output contained only junctional sequences without quality scores, so filtering could not match that applied to full-length reads. Sequences were annotated with PyIR, a Python wrapper for IgBLAST v1.9, using IMGT germline references to assign V/J genes and CDR3. Any read was removed if the V/J assignment was weak (E-value above 1e-6), the CDR3 was missing, or the read contained stop codons, out-of-frame junctions, or ambiguous translated residues. A V3J clonotype was defined by an identical inferred V gene, J gene, and CDR3 amino acid sequence. To compute the percentage overlap between repertoires, the number of shared unique clonotypes was divided by the size of the smaller repertoire. Richness of each repertoire was evaluated using RTK rarefaction, the Chao1 estimator, and Recon v2.1 estimates of unobserved clonotypes. OLGA was used to compute generation probabilities for all TCRbeta clonotypes that the gDNA method yielded from several donors. TCRdb re-hosts the immuneACCESS table, in-frame sequences only. Its copies lack some clones; in the studies checked, an unresolved V gene accounts for under half of them, and the cause for the rest is not known. The V and J calls and clone size come from that table; D and trimming were worked out from the DNA. The sample profile shows roughly 2 million clones; 90% to 95% of them were found once. The top ten constitute roughly 0.13% of the sample.

Healthy HIV-negative adults with no recently reported acute infections or vaccinations were included as donors. Only Caucasian adults living in Nashville, Tennessee, USA were represented among the donors. CD4+ T cells were enriched by magnetic negative selection; naive cells were then positively selected on CD45RA, and the negative fraction formed the memory subset. Blood was collected by leukapheresis, and PBMCs were isolated by Ficoll-Histopaque density gradient centrifugation and then cryopreserved in liquid nitrogen vapor phase. Analytical flow cytometry was used to check the purity and quantity of every magnetically sorted T cell population. Each sorted fraction had its genomic DNA isolated and then quantified by UV absorbance on a Nanodrop 2000c. The junction shows trimming of 3 bases on V and 6 bases on J, plus 21 bases between the germline ends. From the germline V gene, CDR1 is KGHSH and CDR2 is LQKENI. Reading from cysteine to phenylalanine, the CDR3 counts 16 amino acids. The read is trimmed to its CDR3 DNA, 48 bases read in frame from base 1.

The sample belongs to a study of shared clonotypes between healthy human individuals (TCRdb year 2020). Study-wide context: A couple of women and three men aged 18 to 49 years were included in the cohort. The study deeply sequenced blood TCR repertoires of about 5 healthy adults to estimate repertoire size and the extent of clonotype sharing between individuals. Each donor's leukapheresis produced roughly between roughly 0.85 and 9.5 billion PBMCs. Per donor, three plates each were used for CD4 naive and CD4 memory, two for CD8 naive, and one for CD8 memory. Different laboratories and diverse techniques were used to prepare libraries and sequence TCR repertoires, to increase sequencing depth and limit assay-specific biases.

What the authors observed across the whole study: Because the study included only a small number of donors, the genetic and exposure-history diversity represented was limited. When a few donors were compared, the shared fraction of clonotypes was about 5.5% for naive CD4, over 3% for naive CD8, more than 2% for memory CD4, and less than 0.45% for memory CD8. Based on pairwise subsampling, the degree of clonotype sharing among donors was expected to be affected by sequencing depth. Sampling was restricted to blood, and TCR repertoires in tissue are likely to differ from TCR repertoires in blood. Higher generation probabilities were observed for clonotypes shared by all four sorted-subset donors than for non-shared clonotypes. Even with the large sequencing depth, rarefaction of the sorted-subset datasets indicated that sequencing was incomplete. Larger estimated clonotype richness was generally found for naive subsets than for memory subsets.

The TCR comes from a man aged 18 to 35 in good health. Rearrangement joined TRBV18 to TRBJ2-7; the D gene could be TRBD1 or TRBD2, each one agreeing over 5 bases. Source material: naive CD4+ T cells sorted from blood. The meaning of the sample's cell subset or site label: CD45RA+ positively selected. The sequence in DNA is TGTGCCAGCTCACCGATGGGGCTGGCGGCAGGGAGCGAGCAGTACTTC. Its protein reads: CASSPMGLAAGSEQYF.